The sequence of this T cell receptor (beta chain) was determined in a study of blood T cell repertoires in COVID-19. At the level of the study: PBMCs, B-cell-depleted T cells, or T cells provided the cDNA or gDNA that made up the material.

Germline V lookup: CDR1 MNHEY, CDR2 SVGEGT. V was pared by 2 bases and J by 6 bases, with 9 bases of the junction left unmatched. This CDR3 comprises 16 residues. In the original workflow: Reference gene primer amplification gave estimated nucleated cell counts. This table comes from immunoSEQ multiplex PCR, and its TCRdb copy is limited to in-frame clones, with some not included. For V, J and clone size, that table is used; D and trimming come from the DNA. The sample contains some 80,000 clones, roughly 78% of which appear only once. Patients in Seattle were enrolled during active infection, then followed longitudinally.

The V gene is TRBV6-2 or TRBV6-3, the J gene TRBJ2-3; 9 bases map to TRBD1. The sequence was obtained from a man between 60 and 75 years old with COVID-19, enrolled during active disease. Sequenced sample: peripheral blood. The CDR3 protein is CASSYTYRGRLDTQYF. In DNA form, the CDR3 reads TGTGCCAGCAGTTACACTTACAGGGGGCGCCTGGATACGCAGTATTTT.